This T cell receptor beta chain was identified during a study of blood T cell repertoires in COVID-19. Here immunoSEQ multiplex PCR was the method, and the copy in TCRdb shows in-frame clones only, minus some. Here the sample spans 250,000 or so clones, around nine tenths being singletons. Sample: peripheral blood. This clonotype was obtained from a woman in her thirties or forties who had recovered from COVID-19.

The CDR3 region has the DNA TGTGCCAGCATGAGGACAGGGGGTTCGGCCCAGCATTTT. This sequence encodes CASMRTGGSAQHF. The chain joins TRBV6-5 to TRBJ1-5, with TRBD1 matching 10 bases. Germline V gene sequence: CDR1 MNHEY, CDR2 SVGAGI. The CDR3 covers 13 residues. The trim removed 7 bases at V and 11 bases at J, leaving 8 bases unmatched.